This section outlines one T cell receptor beta chain sequence together with its context. Its antigen is unknown. The protocol was immunoSEQ multiplex PCR, while the TCRdb copy is restricted to in-frame clones and leaves out a portion. Of tens of thousands of clones listed, about four fifths are singletons. These data originate in a study of a mutant IDH1 vaccine in newly diagnosed glioma. Study as a whole: Vaccination began 4-6 weeks post radiotherapy alone, or with temozolomide cycles. The sex distribution of treated patients was about 62% male and around 40% female, with a mean age of around 43 years. Study observations and caveats: Whatever changes occurred in top peripheral T cell clonotypes seemed unrelated to pseudoprogression.

Time point defined: week 47, end of study. Every single dose of the vaccine, 300 ug of mutant IDH1 20-mer peptide, came with topical imiquimod. In every donor, the tumor was a new WHO grade 3 or 4 IDH1-mutant, ATRX-lost astrocytoma. CDR1 MNHEY and CDR2 SVGAGI come from the germline V gene. V shed 3 bases and J shed 7 bases, with 15 bases lying between them. The CDR3 consists of 15 residues. The sequence was collected from a man younger than 45 with glioma. The sequenced sample was PBMCs, obtained from a glioma patient whose treatment included an IDH1 peptide vaccine. The rearrangement uses TRBV6-5 and TRBJ1-4, with D maybe TRBD1 (5 bases). CDR3 bases: TGTGCCAGCAGTTATTCGGGTGGGGGTAGTGAAAAACTGTTTTTT. Translated: CASSYSGGGSEKLFF.